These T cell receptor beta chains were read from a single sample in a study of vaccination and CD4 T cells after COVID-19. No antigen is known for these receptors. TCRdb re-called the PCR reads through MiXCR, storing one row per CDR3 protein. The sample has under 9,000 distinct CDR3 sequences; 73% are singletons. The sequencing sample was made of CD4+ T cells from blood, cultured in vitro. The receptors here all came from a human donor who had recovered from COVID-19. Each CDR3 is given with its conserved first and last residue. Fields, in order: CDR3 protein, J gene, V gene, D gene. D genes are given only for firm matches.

CDR3 protein: CASSLLLAGGRDTQYF
J gene: TRBJ2-3
V gene: TRBV5-1
D gene: TRBD2

CDR3 protein: CSVGDPAKNIQYF
J gene: TRBJ2-4
V gene: TRBV29-1
D gene: -

CDR3 protein: CASSPRMWGPRNTEAFF
J gene: TRBJ1-1
V gene: TRBV7-2
D gene: -

CDR3 protein: CSARDLASGRETQYF
J gene: TRBJ2-5
V gene: TRBV20-1
D gene: TRBD2

CDR3 protein: CASSLARRVSNQPQHF
J gene: TRBJ1-5
V gene: TRBV7-9
D gene: -

CDR3 protein: CSVPRTGVAYGYTF
J gene: TRBJ1-2
V gene: TRBV29-1
D gene: TRBD1

CDR3 protein: CASHTVTARFYEQYF
J gene: TRBJ2-7
V gene: TRBV11-2
D gene: -

CDR3 protein: CASSDRVTDNSPLHF
J gene: TRBJ1-6
V gene: TRBV18
D gene: TRBD1

CDR3 protein: CASSPAGREKLFF
J gene: TRBJ1-4
V gene: TRBV28
D gene: -

CDR3 protein: CASSLSNSPLHF
J gene: TRBJ1-6
V gene: TRBV27
D gene: -

CDR3 protein: CASSEGGGTDTQYF
J gene: TRBJ2-3
V gene: TRBV6-1
D gene: TRBD2

CDR3 protein: CASSLSLANTEAFF
J gene: TRBJ1-1
V gene: TRBV7-2
D gene: -

CDR3 protein: CASSLGGRINQPQHF
J gene: TRBJ1-5
V gene: TRBV7-2
D gene: -

CDR3 protein: CAISESGDSPLHF
J gene: TRBJ1-6
V gene: TRBV10-3
D gene: -

CDR3 protein: CASSLGFWGSDTEAFF
J gene: TRBJ1-1
V gene: TRBV28
D gene: -

CDR3 protein: CASTSSGQDYGYTF
J gene: TRBJ1-2
V gene: TRBV27
D gene: -

CDR3 protein: CASSQQLLEGYTF
J gene: TRBJ1-2
V gene: TRBV7-6
D gene: -

CDR3 protein: CSARDQGQGSYEQYF
J gene: TRBJ2-7
V gene: TRBV20-1
D gene: TRBD1

CDR3 protein: CSASLGGYEQYF
J gene: TRBJ2-7
V gene: TRBV20-1
D gene: -

CDR3 protein: CASSDGGQGPFGYTF
J gene: TRBJ1-2
V gene: TRBV2
D gene: -

CDR3 protein: CASSTRSTLNTEAFF
J gene: TRBJ1-1
V gene: TRBV11-3
D gene: -

CDR3 protein: CSAIEQRGPGHYGYTF
J gene: TRBJ1-2
V gene: TRBV20-1
D gene: TRBD1

CDR3 protein: CASILSGTVTYEQYF
J gene: TRBJ2-7
V gene: TRBV19
D gene: TRBD1

CDR3 protein: CSARVERSSYEQYF
J gene: TRBJ2-7
V gene: TRBV20-1
D gene: -

CDR3 protein: CASSIRDYSYEQYF
J gene: TRBJ2-7
V gene: TRBV19
D gene: -

CDR3 protein: CASSLGMGRETQYF
J gene: TRBJ2-5
V gene: TRBV11-3
D gene: -